The 30 T cell receptor beta chains presented below share a single source sample, sequenced in a study of cytomegalovirus exposure and HLA in healthy donors. Vbeta (60) and Jbeta (13) primers were used in the PCR. TCRdb's copy holds only in-frame clones and misses some; the assay was immunoSEQ multiplex PCR. The table lists around 67,000 clones, over 75% of them singletons. The sequenced sample consisted of PBMCs. Receptors were obtained from a woman aged 25 to 39 in good health and CMV-seropositive.

This chain links TRBV5-1 with TRBJ1-1, with D uncertain. The CDR3 is 15 residues long. V shed 4 bases and J shed 3 bases, with 16 bases lying between them. Germline V gene lookup returns CDR1 SGHRS and CDR2 YFSETQ. The DNA of the CDR3 is TGCGCCAGCAGCCCCGTATGGGGAGCGGACACTGAAGCTTTCTTT. Amino acids: CASSPVWGADTEAFF.

The gene calls are TRBV25-1 and TRBJ1-1; D is ambiguous. CDR3 length: 13 residues. CDR1 and CDR2 (germline): MGHDK, SYGVNS. With 6 bases removed from V and 0 bases from J, the gap between germline ends came to 8 bases. CDR3 loop: CASRIHLNTEAFF. The CDR3 DNA is TGTGCCAGCAGAATTCACTTGAACACTGAAGCTTTCTTT. Looking up the rest from reference TRBV25-1 and TRBJ1-1 gives the full variable domain: EADIYQTPRYLVIGTGKKITLECSQTMGHDKMYWYQQDPGMELHLIHYSYGVNSTEKGDLSSESTVSRIRTEHFPLTLESARPSHTSQYLCASRIHLNTEAFFGQGTRLTVV.

The CDR3 bases are TGTGCCAGCAGCTCAGGGACTAGAGAAGAGACCCAGTACTTC. Amino acids: CASSSGTREETQYF. The J gene is TRBJ2-5, the V gene TRBV11-3, with 8 bases lining up with TRBD2. The J segment lost 3 bases and the V segment lost 4 bases, leaving 4 bases of the junction unmatched. Germline CDR1 SGHNT, CDR2 YENEEA. The CDR3 is 14 amino acids.

The rearrangement links TRBV7-9 to TRBJ1-2; possible D gene TRBD1, 6 bases. V gave up 1 base and J gave up 6 bases, with 15 bases separating them. This CDR3 has 15 amino acids. CDR1 and CDR2 (germline): SEHNR, FQNEAQ (reference sequence). The CDR3 loop is CASSLVSTGWDGYTF. Written as DNA, the CDR3 is TGTGCCAGCAGCTTAGTATCAACAGGGTGGGATGGCTACACCTTC. The variable domain in full, with the rest retrieved from reference TRBV7-9 and TRBJ1-2, is DTGVSQNPRHKITKRGQNVTFRCDPISEHNRLYWYRQTLGQGPEFLTYFQNEAQLEKSRLLSDRFSAERPKGSFSTLEIQRTEQGDSAMYLCASSLVSTGWDGYTFGSGTRLTVV.

The chain combines TRBV2 with TRBJ2-3; 9 bases align to TRBD1. In germline, CDR1 is SNHLY, CDR2 FYNNEI. V trimming: 6 bases; J trimming: 4 bases; junction bases outside the gene matches: 5. The CDR3 consists of 14 residues. The CDR3, as DNA: TGTGCCAGCAGGAGGGACAGGGTCGCAGATACGCAGTATTTT. Its translation is CASRRDRVADTQYF.

The rearrangement joins TRBV6-5 to TRBJ2-7; 8 positions match TRBD2. The CDR3 spans 15 residues. CDR1 and CDR2 (germline): MNHEY, SVGAGI. J lost 1 base, V lost 6 bases, and 8 bases had no gene match. The CDR3 reads CASREEAGVSYEQYF. In nucleotides, the CDR3 is TGTGCCAGCAGAGAGGAAGCGGGAGTGTCCTACGAGCAGTACTTC.

The chain joins TRBV10-1 to TRBJ2-1, with TRBD1 matching over 7 bases. The CDR3 sequence is 14 residues long. The V gene's germline CDR1 is WNHNN and CDR2 SYGVQD (reference sequence). After removal of 9 bases from V and 7 bases from J, the junction contained 12 bases not matched to a gene. The CDR3 loop reads CAREEGQNLNEQFF. The CDR3 bases are TGCGCCAGGGAAGAGGGACAGAACCTTAATGAGCAGTTCTTC.

The rearrangement uses TRBV28 and TRBJ2-6, with D unresolved. V was shortened by 8 bases and J by 0 bases, with 14 bases between the two germline ends. The CDR3 is made up of 16 amino acids. Germline CDR1 reads MDHEN; CDR2 reads SYDVKM. CDR3 bases: TGTGCCAGCCGGCGGCGGAGTAGCTCTGGGGCCAACGTCCTGACTTTC. It translates to CASRRRSSSGANVLTF.

The chain employs TRBV9 and TRBJ2-4, with D perhaps matching TRBD2 (7 bases). In germline, CDR1 is SGDLS, CDR2 YYNGEE. Trimming stripped 4 bases from V and 0 bases from J, with 32 bases between. This CDR3 region has 22 residues. This CDR3 is CASSLNAGGDLRKGGAKNIQYF. In nucleotides, the CDR3 is TGTGCCAGCAGCCTCAATGCTGGGGGGGACTTGCGGAAGGGGGGAGCCAAAAACATTCAGTACTTC.

This clone has just one count. The V gene is TRBV5-1, the J gene TRBJ2-2; tentatively, D is TRBD1 (6 bases). CDR3 length equals 15 residues. The ends were cut back, 1 base at V and 5 bases at J, with 12 bases in the middle. Germline V gene data show CDR1 as SGHRS and CDR2 as YFSETQ. CDR3 protein: CASSLLQGVTGELFF. CDR3 coding DNA: TGCGCCAGCAGCTTGTTACAGGGTGTGACCGGGGAGCTGTTTTTT.

The chain recombines TRBV5-1 with TRBJ1-4; 8 bases match TRBD1. The CDR3 has 15 amino acids. The germline CDR1 and CDR2 sequences are SGHRS and YFSETQ. V shed 0 bases and J 7 bases; nucleotides not matched to a gene: 5. CDR3 sequence reads: CASSLAGQGGEKLFF. The CDR3 DNA reads as TGCGCCAGCAGCTTGGCCGGACAGGGAGGTGAAAAACTGTTTTTT. The entire variable domain, with the rest obtained from reference TRBV5-1 and TRBJ1-4, is as follows: KAGVTQTPRYLIKTRGQQVTLSCSPISGHRSVSWYQQTPGQGLQFLFEYFSETQRNKGNFPGRFSGRQFSNSRSEMNVSTLELGDSALYLCASSLAGQGGEKLFFGSGTQLSVL.

J is TRBJ1-1 and V is TRBV5-4; D gene ambiguous. Germline V gives CDR1 SGHNT, CDR2 YYREEE (reference sequence). Trimming took 2 bases from V and 3 from J, leaving 11 bases between them. The CDR3 is 14 residues long. In DNA, the CDR3 is TGTGCCAGCAGCTTTCGGGGTTTGGACACTGAAGCTTTCTTT. Translated, it gives CASSFRGLDTEAFF. The whole variable domain, remainder taken from reference TRBV5-4 and TRBJ1-1, is ETGVTQSPTHLIKTRGQQVTLRCSSQSGHNTVSWYQQALGQGPQFIFQYYREEENGRGNFPPRFSGLQFPNYSSELNVNALELDDSALYLCASSFRGLDTEAFFGQGTRLTVV.

The CDR3 sequence: CASSLLLAGGVDTQYF. The CDR3 nucleotides read TGTGCCAGCAGTTTACTCCTAGCGGGAGGTGTAGATACGCAGTATTTT. V and J are TRBV27 and TRBJ2-3; 11 positions agree with TRBD2. The junction had 6 bases not matched to a gene; V was cut back by 2 bases and J by 5 bases. CDR1 is MNHEY and CDR2 is SMNVEV in the germline V gene (reference sequence). The CDR3 is made up of 16 amino acids.

This sequence joins TRBV25-1 and TRBJ1-2; D remains ambiguous. Trimming took 5 bases from V and 6 from J, leaving 25 bases between them. Germline assignment: CDR1 MGHDK and CDR2 SYGVNS. The CDR3 is 17 residues long. DNA of the CDR3: TGTGCCAGCAGTCCCCTGGGAGTTATGCCCGGCGGAAATGGCTACACCTTC. It specifies CASSPLGVMPGGNGYTF.

The chain couples TRBV11-2 to TRBJ1-4, with a weak D call TRBD1 (5 bases). Deletions cut 4 bases from V and 5 bases from J, with 8 bases between. Germline loops: CDR1 SGHAT, CDR2 FQNNGV. The CDR3 sequence is 13 residues long. CDR3 sequence: CASSSGLNEKLFF. In DNA form, the CDR3 reads TGTGCCAGCAGCTCGGGACTAAATGAAAAACTGTTTTTT.

The chain recombines TRBV5-1 with TRBJ1-4; 9 positions match TRBD1. Germline lookup yields CDR1 SGHRS and CDR2 YFSETQ. The V segment lost 5 bases and the J segment 6 bases; nucleotides outside the gene matches: 2. The length of the CDR3 is 13 residues. DNA for the CDR3: TGCGCCAGCAGACAGGGGGCGGATGAAAAACTGTTTTTT. Protein product: CASRQGADEKLFF.

In its sample, this clone was seen a few times. The J gene is TRBJ2-1, the V gene TRBV2; 8 bases match TRBD2. V lost 0 bases and J lost 8; bases outside the gene matches: 6. The CDR3 extends over 15 amino acids. Per germline, CDR1 SNHLY and CDR2 FYNNEI. DNA of the CDR3: TGTGCCAGCAGTGAAGCACCTAGCGGGTCCCATGAGCAGTTCTTC. It is translated as CASSEAPSGSHEQFF.

The chain is built from TRBV5-4 and TRBJ2-5; perhaps TRBD1 as D (6 bases). Trimming cost V 5 bases and J 5 bases, with 19 bases left between them. CDR1 is SGHNT and CDR2 is YYREEE in the germline V gene (reference sequence). This CDR3 comprises 15 residues. CDR3 sequence reads: CASSGGANPSETQYF. The DNA of the CDR3 is TGTGCCAGCAGTGGGGGCGCGAACCCTTCGGAGACCCAGTACTTC.

V is TRBV27 and J is TRBJ2-6; possibly TRBD2 for D (5 bases). This CDR3 has 15 residues. Trimming removed 3 bases at V and 2 bases at J, with 8 bases between. Germline values: CDR1 MNHEY, CDR2 SMNVEV (reference sequence). The CDR3 DNA sequence: TGTGCCAGCAGTTTGCGGGCCCCTGGGGCCAACGTCCTGACTTTC. This gives the protein CASSLRAPGANVLTF. The variable domain in full, with the rest retrieved from reference TRBV27 and TRBJ2-6, is EAQVTQNPRYLITVTGKKLTVTCSQNMNHEYMSWYRQDPGLGLRQIYYSMNVEVTDKGDVPEGYKVSRKEKRNFPLILESPSPNQTSLYFCASSLRAPGANVLTFGAGSRLTVL.

V is TRBV6-1 and J is TRBJ2-2, with D perhaps matching TRBD1 (5 bases). Germline CDR1 and CDR2: MNHNS and SASEGT. V was pared by 4 bases and J by 6 bases, with 12 bases between. There are 14 residues in the CDR3. CDR3 nucleotide sequence: TGTGCCAGCAGTGGCCAGGGTAGCTCCGGGGAGCTGTTTTTT. It translates to CASSGQGSSGELFF.

The J gene is TRBJ1-5, the V gene TRBV30; D is unclear. Germline CDR1 GTSNPN, CDR2 SVGIG (reference sequence). The V and J ends lost 2 bases and 0 bases respectively, with 8 bases between them. The CDR3 is 14 residues long. This CDR3 is CAWSSEYSNQPQHF. The CDR3 DNA sequence: TGTGCCTGGAGTTCGGAGTATAGCAATCAGCCCCAGCATTTT.

The gene calls are TRBV2 and TRBJ1-1; perhaps TRBD1 as D (5 bases). The germline gives CDR1 SNHLY, CDR2 FYNNEI. V was cut by 2 bases and J by 5 bases, with 9 bases left in between. The CDR3 has 13 residues. Here the CDR3 reads CASSEPGGTEAFF. The CDR3 DNA sequence: TGTGCCAGCAGTGAACCCGGGGGTACTGAAGCTTTCTTT.

The V gene is TRBV11-3, the J gene TRBJ2-1; the D is unclear. The CDR3 runs to 14 residues. Trimming stripped 5 bases from V and 5 bases from J, with 13 bases between. CDR1 and CDR2 from the germline V gene are SGHNT and YENEEA. The CDR3 here is CASSPPLADNEQFF. In DNA, the CDR3 is TGTGCCAGCAGCCCCCCCCTTGCGGACAATGAGCAGTTCTTC.

This clone came up a few times. V gene TRBV6-5 combines with J gene TRBJ1-2; D gene uncertain. Trimming took off 2 bases at V and 8 bases at J, with 12 bases between the two ends. Per germline, CDR1 MNHEY and CDR2 SVGAGI. The CDR3 is 13 residues long. For the CDR3, the DNA is TGTGCCAGCAGTTACGAGGGCACCCGGGGCTACACCTTC. It is translated as CASSYEGTRGYTF.

This CDR3 reads CASSQDLRGDTEAFF. CDR3 DNA: TGCGCCAGCAGCCAAGACCTGCGGGGGGACACTGAAGCTTTCTTT. This sequence joins TRBV4-1 and TRBJ1-1; a weak D match, TRBD1 (5 bases). The CDR3 covers 15 residues. Per germline, CDR1 MGHRA and CDR2 YSYEKL. Trimming pared 0 bases from V and 3 bases from J, leaving 11 bases between.

V is TRBV4-1 and J is TRBJ1-3, with a possible D match to TRBD1 (5 bases). Germline V gives CDR1 MGHRA, CDR2 YSYEKL. The CDR3 loop spans 17 amino acids. The ends were cut back, 1 base at V and 3 bases at J, with 16 bases in the middle. This CDR3 is CASSQGGRGLGGNTIYF. CDR3 sequence (DNA): TGCGCCAGCAGCCAAGGGGGCCGGGGGTTAGGTGGAAACACCATATATTTT.

In its sample, this clone was seen a few times. J is TRBJ2-1 and V is TRBV6-4, with a possible D match to TRBD1 (7 bases). V lost 5 bases to trimming and J lost 5 bases, with 19 bases between them. The CDR3 consists of 16 residues. Germline V gene data show CDR1 as MRHNA and CDR2 as SNTAGT. The CDR3 nucleotides are TGTGCCAGCAGTCCCACACAGGAGGGGGCAGACAATGAGCAGTTCTTC. This encodes CASSPTQEGADNEQFF.

V and J are TRBV14 and TRBJ2-2; 12 bases agree with TRBD2. The V segment lost 5 bases and the J segment 2 bases; nucleotides outside the gene matches: 12. Per germline, CDR1 SGHDN and CDR2 FVKESK. The CDR3 contains 19 residues. As DNA, the CDR3 is TGTGCCAGCAGCGACGGACTAGCGGGATTCCGACTTAACACCGGGGAGCTGTTTTTT. Translated, it gives CASSDGLAGFRLNTGELFF.

The V call is TRBV9, the J call TRBJ2-7; a possible D gene is TRBD1 (6 bases). There are 13 residues in the CDR3. Trimming removed 3 bases at V and 0 bases at J, with 7 bases between. CDR1 is SGDLS, CDR2 YYNGEE, per germline. DNA of the CDR3: TGTGCCAGCAGCGGACAGGTCTCCTACGAGCAGTACTTC. Its protein is CASSGQVSYEQYF.

This chain joins TRBV2 and TRBJ2-1, with TRBD2 as a possible D gene (6 bases). The CDR3 has 13 amino acids. Trimming pared 1 base from V and 12 bases from J, leaving 13 bases between. Germline CDR1 and CDR2: SNHLY and FYNNEI. CDR3 nucleotide sequence: TGTGCCAGCAGTGAAGAGGGCCCGCGGGGGCAGTTCTTC. Translating it yields CASSEEGPRGQFF.